This entry concerns a single T cell receptor (beta chain). It has no known antigen specificity. Base qualities are missing; no much larger clone stands one base away. The sample's time point label, in plain terms: about 28 days (+/-7) after the second vaccine dose. AZD1222 recipients given second doses at about 4 weeks or at about 12 weeks were pooled, since spike-specific TCR depth and breadth were not found to differ between the two schedules. Samples from vaccinated people were obtained from the UK trials COV001 and COV002, which included a single-blind randomized controlled phase 2/3 trial of AZD1222 (ChAdOx1 nCoV-19) in healthy adults. For TCRbeta chain sequencing, PBMC samples were collected from trial participants at day 0 and at day 28 after the second dose. This entry is derived from a study of T cell responses to AZD1222 COVID-19 vaccine listed by TCRdb under 2021. Regarding the research as a whole: TCR sequencing was performed for about 250 trial participants, of whom roughly 200 were given two doses of AZD1222 and some 26 were given two doses of MenACWY control vaccine. Enrollment into the trials was organized by age into subgroups of 18-55, 56-69 and 70-plus years, and those subgroups contained approximately 160, 26 and 62 TCR-sequenced participants, respectively. Study-level results and caveats: No day 14 peak-response samples were available, so repertoires were characterized only after the peak T cell response. The 56-69-year group was small, and its depth increase did not reach significance, likely because of low power. After two AZD1222 doses, both the breadth and the depth of spike-specific TCRs were significantly higher than at day 0 and than in MenACWY recipients. Reportedly, almost half of the unique spike-specific TCRs recognized epitopes lying outside the regions that are mutated in the B.1.351 and B.1.1.7 variants. Participants were mostly white British, with more females than males. The authors suggested clonal diversity may have been underestimated. Conclusions about previously exposed vaccinees are limited, since just five to seven AZD1222 recipients were seropositive for SARS-CoV-2 at baseline. CD4 TCRs associated with the vaccine covered the entire spike protein, and the dominant responses were in regions 160-218 and 743-854.

The CDR3 regions of human TCRbeta chains were analyzed by immunosequencing. In the source study's methods: TCRs in the repertoires were compared against a reference library of SARS-CoV-2-specific TCRs that had been generated with the MIRA antigen-specificity platform. Breadth was defined as the fraction of unique TCRs that were SARS-CoV-2-associated. Depth was defined as the fraction of total T cells that were SARS-CoV-2-associated. Using the MIRA data, every spike-specific TCR was mapped to the spike region that the TCR reacted to and assigned to either a CD4 or a CD8 class. Log10-transformed breadth and depth values were compared by one-way ANOVA with Sidak's multiple comparisons tests. TCRdb provides this immuneACCESS table in a form limited to in-frame rearrangements. Some clones are lacking; in checked studies, under half of them reflect an unresolved V gene, and why the rest are absent is not known. The DNA gave D and trimming, while V, J and clone size come from that table. The sample profile shows some 190,000 clones; over 90% of them were found once. The ten most abundant clones make up approximately 1.9% of the sample.

Reading the germline V gene (reference sequence) gives CDR1 LNHDA and CDR2 SQIVND. Here V drops 3 bases and J drops 0 bases, and the junction holds 6 bases not matched to any gene. The CDR3, cysteine through phenylalanine, is 17 amino acids long. The only DNA kept is the CDR3, 51 bases in frame from the first base. The clonotype was recovered from an adult who received the AZD1222 COVID-19 vaccine. Sequenced material: peripheral blood, taken 28 days after the second AZD1222 dose. Here the chain combines TRBV19 and TRBJ1-2, and TRBD1 aligns with 11 junction nucleotides. The CDR3 has the sequence CASSIPGTGGANYGYTF. The sequenced DNA is TGTGCCAGTAGTATTCCTGGGACAGGGGGAGCTAACTATGGCTACACCTTC. With all but the CDR3 taken from the reference TRBV19 and TRBJ1-2 genes, the full variable domain is: DGGITQSPKYLFRKEGQNVTLSCEQNLNHDAMYWYRQDPGQGLRLIYYSQIVNDFQKGDIAEGYSVSREKKESFPLTVTSAQKNPTAFYLCASSIPGTGGANYGYTFGSGTRLTVV.